This entry lists 20 T cell receptor beta chains sequenced from one sample in a study of cytomegalovirus exposure and HLA in healthy donors. The primer mix had 60 Vbeta and 13 Jbeta primers. Assay: immunoSEQ multiplex PCR; the TCRdb copy retains only in-frame clones and omits some. The sample gives about 73,000 clones, 75% of which show up once; 9.5% to 15% is in the top ten. The material sequenced was PBMCs. The origin of the receptors is a man aged 70 or older in good health and CMV-seronegative.

This chain uses TRBV7-9 with TRBJ2-7; 9 bases line up with TRBD1. Germline CDR1 is SEHNR and CDR2 is FQNEAQ (reference sequence). The CDR3 has 16 amino acids. J lost 3 bases, V lost 0 bases, and 6 bases had no gene match. The CDR3 DNA reads as TGTGCCAGCAGCTTAGCGGGACAGGGTCCCGACTACGAGCAGTACTTC. Its translation is CASSLAGQGPDYEQYF.

This sequence joins TRBV5-1 and TRBJ2-2; D might be TRBD2 (6 bases). The germline gives CDR1 SGHRS, CDR2 YFSETQ. The CDR3 length is 15 residues. V lost 0 bases and J 6 bases, leaving 12 bases between the germline ends. The CDR3 region is CASSLAGGRAGELFF. The CDR3 nucleotides read TGCGCCAGCAGCTTGGCCGGAGGGCGCGCCGGGGAGCTGTTTTTT.

The chain combines TRBV7-2 with TRBJ1-2; D not resolved. The ends were cut back, 6 bases at V and 2 bases at J, with 13 bases in the middle. Germline assignment: CDR1 SGHTA and CDR2 FQGNSA. There are 14 residues in the CDR3. This chain's CDR3 is CASSLGISNYGYTF. Here the CDR3 DNA reads TGTGCCAGCAGTTTGGGCATCTCCAACTATGGCTACACCTTC.

The CDR3 region is CASSSRGDYNEQFF. CDR3 nucleotides: TGTGCCAGCAGCTCGCGGGGGGACTACAATGAGCAGTTCTTC. The chain uses TRBV7-2 and TRBJ2-1; 8 bases are shared with TRBD2. The CDR3 spans 14 residues. Trimming took 4 bases from V and 3 from J; bases not matched to a gene: 2. The germline gives CDR1 SGHTA, CDR2 FQGNSA.

The chain combines TRBV5-4 with TRBJ2-5, with 8 bases matching TRBD1. This CDR3 region has 14 residues. From germline, CDR1 is SGHNT and CDR2 YYREEE (reference sequence). V lost 1 base to trimming and J lost 7 bases; unmatched junction nucleotides: 6. CDR3 sequence: CASSLWADRATQYF. The CDR3 DNA sequence: TGTGCCAGCAGCTTGTGGGCGGACAGGGCGACCCAGTACTTC.

The V gene is TRBV29-1, the J gene TRBJ2-2; the match to TRBD2 covers 7 bases. Trimming cost V 5 bases and J 3 bases; bases outside gene matches: 6. CDR1 and CDR2 (germline): SQVTM, ANQGSEA. The CDR3 is made up of 14 amino acids. The CDR3 nucleotides read TGCAGCGTTTCGGCTAGCGGTGACACCGGGGAGCTGTTTTTT. This sequence encodes CSVSASGDTGELFF.

There are a few counts of this clone. The chain combines TRBV2 with TRBJ1-5; TRBD1 might be the D (6 bases). Trimming stripped 3 bases from V and 6 bases from J, with 15 bases between. The V gene's germline CDR1 is SNHLY and CDR2 FYNNEI. This CDR3 has 15 residues. DNA of the CDR3: TGTGCCAGCAGTGAGGAAGGACAGCCCGGTCAGCCCCAGCATTTT. Amino acid sequence: CASSEEGQPGQPQHF. Drawing the rest from reference TRBV2 and TRBJ1-5, the complete variable domain is EPEVTQTPSHQVTQMGQEVILRCVPISNHLYFYWYRQILGQKVEFLVSFYNNEISEKSEIFDDQFSVERPDGSNFTLKIRSTKLEDSAMYFCASSEEGQPGQPQHFGDGTRLSIL.

The chain has TRBV5-1 and TRBJ2-5; TRBD2 matches 13 bases. The CDR3 consists of 17 residues. CDR1 is SGHRS, CDR2 YFSETQ, per germline. Trimming took 4 bases from V and 1 from J; bases not matched to a gene: 7. CDR3 in amino acids: CASSLPGLAGAQETQYF. For the CDR3, the DNA is TGCGCCAGCAGCCTTCCAGGACTAGCGGGGGCCCAAGAGACCCAGTACTTC.

The chain is built from TRBV10-3 and TRBJ2-5; 7 bases map to TRBD1. This CDR3 region has 16 residues. Germline-derived CDR1 and CDR2 are ENHRY and SYGVKD. The V and J ends lost 4 bases and 11 bases, in that order; junction bases with no gene match: 19. The CDR3 protein is CAISGAPAGTVQEQYF. Here the CDR3 DNA reads TGTGCCATCAGTGGTGCGCCCGCCGGGACAGTTCAAGAGCAGTACTTC.

The V gene is TRBV27, the J gene TRBJ2-5, with D possibly matching TRBD1 (5 bases). TRBJ2-7 explains the end of the DNA better; the J call may be wrong. The CDR3 is 15 amino acids. Germline CDR1 is MNHEY and CDR2 is SMNVEV (reference sequence). In nucleotides, the CDR3 is TGTGCCAGCGCTCAGACAGCCCGGAGCTCCTACGAGCAGTACTTC. This codes for CASAQTARSSYEQYF.

This chain connects TRBV29-1 to TRBJ2-1; 10 bases fit TRBD1. This CDR3 is built from 13 residues. Germline CDR1 and CDR2: SQVTM and ANQGSEA. Trimming cost V 7 bases and J 4 bases; bases outside gene matches: 4. The CDR3 is CSGRTGGYNEQFF. CDR3 bases: TGCAGCGGGCGGACAGGGGGGTACAATGAGCAGTTCTTC.

The CDR3 loop reads CAWSVGGRRGDTQYF. Written as DNA, the CDR3 is TGTGCCTGGAGTGTTGGAGGGAGGAGGGGAGATACGCAGTATTTT. The genes are TRBV30 and TRBJ2-3, with D possibly matching TRBD2 (6 bases). V was shortened by 0 bases and J by 5 bases, with 15 bases between the two germline ends. Looked up from germline, CDR1 is GTSNPN and CDR2 is SVGIG (reference sequence). The CDR3 has 15 amino acids.

Only a few counts were recorded for this clone. This sequence joins TRBV11-3 and TRBJ2-1, with 10 bases aligning to TRBD2. From germline, CDR1 is SGHNT and CDR2 YENEEA. The CDR3 loop spans 19 amino acids. Trimming cost V 3 bases and J 0 bases; bases outside gene matches: 11. The CDR3 region is CASSFGGSGGPSSYNEQFF. In nucleotides, the CDR3 is TGTGCCAGCAGCTTCGGAGGTAGCGGGGGGCCGAGCTCCTACAATGAGCAGTTCTTC.

This chain connects TRBV5-1 to TRBJ2-5; 8 bases map to TRBD1. Germline V gene lookup returns CDR1 SGHRS and CDR2 YFSETQ. This CDR3 contains 15 residues. V was clipped by 3 bases and J by 5 bases; unmatched bases: 9. For the CDR3, the DNA is TGCGCCAGCAGCTCGGGGGACAGGCGATATGAGACCCAGTACTTC. As protein: CASSSGDRRYETQYF.

This clone was detected only a few times. The gene calls are TRBV2 and TRBJ1-5; a weak D match, TRBD1 (5 bases). V was clipped by 5 bases and J by 2 bases, with 10 bases between them. This CDR3 spans 14 amino acids. Germline V gene sequence: CDR1 SNHLY, CDR2 FYNNEI. This chain's CDR3 is CASSQGFGNQPQHF. The CDR3 bases are TGTGCCAGCAGTCAGGGCTTTGGCAATCAGCCCCAGCATTTT.

V usage is TRBV30 and J usage is TRBJ1-6; the D gene is possibly TRBD1 (6 bases). CDR1 is GTSNPN, CDR2 SVGIG, per germline (reference sequence). The CDR3 covers 12 residues. Trimming cost V 2 bases and J 8 bases, with 7 bases left between them. CDR3 protein: CAWSPGDSPLHF. Here the CDR3 DNA reads TGTGCCTGGAGTCCAGGGGATTCACCCCTCCACTTT.

The V and J genes are TRBV18 and TRBJ1-6; D may be TRBD1 (5 bases). The CDR3 spans 18 residues. Germline V CDR1 and CDR2: KGHSH, LQKENI. Trimming pared 6 bases from V and 5 bases from J, leaving 23 bases between. CDR3 in DNA: TGTGCCAGCTCCCTACAGCCCAAGATAAGGGGCAATAATTCACCCCTCCACTTT. Translated: CASSLQPKIRGNNSPLHF. The full variable domain, completed using reference TRBV18 and TRBJ1-6, is NAGVMQNPRHLVRRRGQEARLRCSPMKGHSHVYWYRQLPEEGLKFMVYLQKENIIDESGMPKERFSAEFPKEGPSILRIQQVVRGDSAAYFCASSLQPKIRGNNSPLHFGNGTRLTVT.

The chain couples TRBV28 to TRBJ1-1, with D unclear. Germline V lookup: CDR1 MDHEN, CDR2 SYDVKM. This CDR3 has 12 residues. The ends were cut back, 4 bases at V and 4 bases at J, with 7 bases in the middle. The CDR3 sequence: CASSSRITEAFF. The CDR3 DNA reads TGTGCCAGCAGTTCTCGTATCACTGAAGCTTTCTTT.

The chain links TRBV5-1 to TRBJ2-1; tentative D call: TRBD1 (5 bases). The CDR3 is 15 amino acids. In germline, CDR1 is SGHRS, CDR2 YFSETQ. Deletions cut 4 bases from V and 1 base from J, with 12 bases between. DNA of the CDR3: TGCGCCAGCAGCATTACAGGAGAGTCCTACAATGAGCAGTTCTTC. This sequence encodes CASSITGESYNEQFF.

The chain links TRBV15 to TRBJ2-7; no clear D. This CDR3 comprises 15 residues. Looked up from germline, CDR1 is LNHNV and CDR2 is YYDKDF (reference sequence). V gave up 0 bases and J gave up 7 bases, with 16 bases separating them. CDR3 DNA sequence: TGTGCCACCAGCAGAGATCGTGGAGCCCCGTGGGAGCAGTACTTC. Protein: CATSRDRGAPWEQYF.